Sequencing of this T cell receptor beta chain was carried out in a study of T cells in lung cancer brain metastases. Study-level information: Primary and brain metastasis specimens were taken a median approximately 340 days apart.

Germline V gene lookup returns CDR1 KGHSH and CDR2 LQKENI. With 0 bases removed from V and 0 bases from J, the gap between germline ends came to 3 bases. This CDR3 comprises 14 residues. The table came from immunoSEQ multiplex PCR; TCRdb's copy has only in-frame clones and leaves some out. Of 4,500 to 5,000 clones listed, approximately 83% were seen once; the top ten hold roughly 2.4%. The sample was tumor tissue from the primary lung tumor. This clonotype originated in a man aged 50-59 years with non-small cell lung cancer. The chain combines TRBV18 with TRBJ1-5; D call uncertain. CDR3 DNA: TGTGCCAGCTCACCACCCGCTAGCAATCAGCCCCAGCATTTT. It specifies CASSPPASNQPQHF.